These 18 T cell receptor beta chains share one sample of origin, sequenced in a study of T-cell memory formation after mild COVID-19. TCRdb fed the 5' RACE reads into MiXCR, producing one record per CDR3 protein. The sample yields about 110,000 distinct CDR3 sequences, about a sixth seen once. Source material: PBMCs or a T cell subset sorted from them (not recorded which). These receptors all stem from a man younger than 30 who had mild COVID-19 (a few samples of this study predate the infection). Cell type and time point are not known.

The chain uses TRBV4-1 and TRBJ2-3; the D gene is possibly TRBD1 (6 bases). Germline CDR1 reads MGHRA; CDR2 reads YSYEKL. The CDR3 length is 14 residues. V dropped 4 bases and J dropped 4 bases, with 12 bases sitting between them. CDR3 sequence (DNA): TGCGCCAGCAGCCTAGGGGGTGGGTCAGATACGCAGTATTTT. Protein: CASSLGGGSDTQYF.

Ten or more counts support this clonotype. V and J are TRBV7-2 and TRBJ2-3, with D tentatively TRBD2 (6 bases). Trimming stripped 8 bases from V and 6 bases from J, with 12 bases between. CDR3 length: 12 residues. From germline, CDR1 is SGHTA and CDR2 FQGNSA. CDR3 loop: CASRGFADTQYF. DNA of the CDR3: TGTGCCAGCCGGGGGTTTGCCGATACGCAGTATTTT.

Only a few counts were recorded for this clonotype. The chain employs TRBV9 and TRBJ2-1; TRBD2 agrees at 13 bases. The CDR3 loop spans 16 amino acids. V trimming: 2 bases; J trimming: 8 bases; junction bases outside the gene matches: 7. CDR1 SGDLS and CDR2 YYNGEE come from the germline V gene. The CDR3 bases are TGTGCCAGCAGCGTCCCGACTAGCGGGGGGAATTATGAGCAGTTCTTC. The encoded protein is CASSVPTSGGNYEQFF.

This rearrangement joins TRBV2 to TRBJ1-1, with a tentative D call TRBD1 (5 bases). This CDR3 has 14 residues. Looked up from germline, CDR1 is SNHLY and CDR2 is FYNNEI. V was shortened by 4 bases and J by 4 bases, with 13 bases between the two germline ends. CDR3 region: CASSVVGRATEAFF. The CDR3 bases are TGTGCCAGCAGTGTGGTCGGCAGGGCCACTGAAGCTTTCTTT.

The V gene is TRBV3-1, the J gene TRBJ1-5; no clear D gene. The germline V gene has CDR1 LGHDT and CDR2 YNNKEL (reference sequence). The V gene lost 4 bases and the J gene lost 3 bases, with 4 bases spanning the gap. The length of the CDR3 is 12 residues. As DNA, the CDR3 is TGTGCCAGCAGCCGGTTCAATCAGCCCCAGCATTTT. It yields the protein CASSRFNQPQHF.

The chain is built from TRBV9 and TRBJ2-2; D remains ambiguous. Germline V gene sequence: CDR1 SGDLS, CDR2 YYNGEE. This CDR3 region has 14 residues. V gave up 0 bases and J gave up 4 bases, with 7 bases separating them. CDR3 sequence: CASSVEGPTGELFF. CDR3 sequence (DNA): TGTGCCAGCAGCGTAGAAGGCCCCACCGGGGAGCTGTTTTTT.

V usage is TRBV19 and J usage is TRBJ2-2, with D perhaps being TRBD1 or TRBD2 (5 bases each). CDR1 is LNHDA, CDR2 SQIVND, per germline (reference sequence). The CDR3 contains 14 residues. V shed 2 bases and J shed 3 bases, with 7 bases lying between them. The chain's CDR3 is CASSIWGYTGELFF. The CDR3 nucleotides are TGTGCCAGTAGTATATGGGGGTACACCGGGGAGCTGTTTTTT.

V usage is TRBV7-9 and J usage is TRBJ1-2; 8 bases are a match to TRBD1. Germline V gives CDR1 SEHNR, CDR2 FQNEAQ (reference sequence). The CDR3 has 16 amino acids. V was clipped by 5 bases and J by 14 bases; unmatched bases: 22. The DNA of the CDR3 is TGTGCCAGCAGCCCCAGCGGGGTCCGGACAGGGCAAGATCGGACCTTC. Translated: CASSPSGVRTGQDRTF.

This sequence joins TRBV19 and TRBJ1-1, with TRBD1 matching 7 bases. The CDR3 loop spans 13 amino acids. Germline CDR1 and CDR2: LNHDA and SQIVND (reference sequence). V gave up 6 bases and J gave up 0 bases; unmatched junction bases: 1. The CDR3: CASRQGLNTEAFF. CDR3 nucleotides: TGTGCCAGTAGACAGGGGTTGAACACTGAAGCTTTCTTT.

The rearrangement uses TRBV20-1 and TRBJ1-6; D might be TRBD1 (6 bases). V lost 0 bases and J 4 bases, leaving 19 bases between the germline ends. Germline CDR1 is DFQATT and CDR2 is SNEGSKA (reference sequence). This CDR3 spans 18 amino acids. The CDR3 bases are TGCAGTGCTAGAGATCTCGTCCAGGGGACAATTTATAATTCACCCCTCCACTTT. Residues: CSARDLVQGTIYNSPLHF.

This clonotype was detected only a few times. The chain combines TRBV6-5 with TRBJ1-1; TRBD1 agrees at 8 bases. After removal of 6 bases from V and 10 bases from J, the junction contained 25 bases not matched to a gene. Germline loops: CDR1 MNHEY, CDR2 SVGAGI. This CDR3 comprises 18 residues. The CDR3 protein is CASSNARQGLIPQGVAFF. The CDR3 DNA sequence: TGTGCCAGCAGCAACGCGAGACAGGGGCTAATCCCCCAGGGCGTAGCTTTCTTT.

The chain joins TRBV7-2 to TRBJ2-3; D remains unclear. V lost 2 bases, J lost 4 bases, and 13 bases lay in between. Germline CDR1 reads SGHTA; CDR2 reads FQGNSA. The CDR3 is made up of 15 amino acids. The CDR3 DNA reads as TGTGCCAGCAGCTTAACCATCCTTAACGCAGATACGCAGTATTTT. As protein: CASSLTILNADTQYF.

The rearrangement links TRBV7-2 to TRBJ2-1; D may match TRBD1 or TRBD2 (6 bases each). The CDR3 runs 15 residues. With 1 base removed from V and 7 bases from J, the gap between germline ends came to 14 bases. Germline CDR1 and CDR2: SGHTA and FQGNSA. The CDR3 bases are TGTGCCAGCAGCTTAGAGGTCCAGGGGAGGAATGAGCAGTTCTTC. Encoded protein: CASSLEVQGRNEQFF.

CDR3 amino acids: CAGGQHSNQPQHF. CDR3 nucleotides: TGTGCCGGGGGACAGCATAGCAATCAGCCCCAGCATTTT. This rearrangement joins TRBV6-1 to TRBJ1-5; 7 nucleotides align to TRBD1. This CDR3 spans 13 amino acids. CDR1 and CDR2 from the germline V gene are MNHNS and SASEGT. The ends lost 11 bases at V and 0 bases at J; junction bases unmatched: 4.

This clonotype was seen a few times. The chain links TRBV6-5 to TRBJ1-6; unclear D gene. The CDR3 extends over 14 amino acids. Trimming stripped 0 bases from V and 7 bases from J, with 7 bases between. Germline lookup yields CDR1 MNHEY and CDR2 SVGAGI. The CDR3 loop is CASSYSNPNSPLHF. CDR3 in DNA: TGTGCCAGCAGTTACTCGAATCCGAATTCACCCCTCCACTTT.

The chain uses TRBV20-1 and TRBJ1-4, with TRBD1 as a possible D gene (6 bases). V was trimmed by 5 bases and J by 8 bases, leaving 18 bases between them. Germline-derived CDR1 and CDR2 are DFQATT and SNEGSKA (reference sequence). The CDR3 has 14 residues. The CDR3 loop reads CSAGPRGAREKLFF. CDR3 nucleotide sequence: TGCAGTGCTGGGCCTCGGGGGGCACGAGAAAAACTGTTTTTT.

This clonotype came up a few times. V and J are TRBV7-3 and TRBJ2-1, with 12 bases identical to TRBD2. CDR1 and CDR2 from the germline V gene are SGHTA and FQGTGA. J was trimmed by 4 bases and V by 4 bases; bases with no gene match: 8. The CDR3 length is 17 residues. CDR3 bases: TGTGCCAGCAGCTCAGTGGGAGGACTAGCGGGGTACAATGAGCAGTTCTTC. Encoded protein: CASSSVGGLAGYNEQFF.

The rearrangement links TRBV4-3 to TRBJ2-3; TRBD1 might be the D (7 bases). V shed 0 bases and J shed 4 bases, with 17 bases lying between them. CDR1 and CDR2 (germline): LGHNA, YSLEER. The CDR3 length is 17 residues. The CDR3 region has the DNA TGCGCCAGCAGCCAAGATCTGGCCAGGGGGGTACCAGATACGCAGTATTTT. This sequence encodes CASSQDLARGVPDTQYF.